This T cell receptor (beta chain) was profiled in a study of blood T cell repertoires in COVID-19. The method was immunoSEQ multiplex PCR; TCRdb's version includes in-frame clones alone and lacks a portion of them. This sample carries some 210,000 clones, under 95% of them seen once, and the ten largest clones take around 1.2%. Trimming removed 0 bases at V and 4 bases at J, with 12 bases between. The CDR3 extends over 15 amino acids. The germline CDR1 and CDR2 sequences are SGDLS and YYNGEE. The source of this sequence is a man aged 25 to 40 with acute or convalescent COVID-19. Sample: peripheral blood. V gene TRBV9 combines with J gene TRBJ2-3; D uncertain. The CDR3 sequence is CASSVASDGSDTQYF. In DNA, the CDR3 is TGTGCCAGCAGCGTAGCTTCAGATGGTTCAGATACGCAGTATTTT.